The entry that follows covers one TCR beta chain sequence. Here immunoSEQ multiplex PCR was the method, and the copy in TCRdb shows in-frame clones only, minus some. The data contain about 130,000 clones, 88% of them singletons. The sample comes from a study of T cell responses to AZD1222 COVID-19 vaccine. The receptor was derived from an adult in good health. Sequences were derived from peripheral blood, sampled on day 0 of AZD1222 vaccination.

CDR3 loop: CASSLEGAASTDTQYF. CDR3 DNA sequence: TGTGCCAGCAGCTTAGAGGGGGCAGCTAGCACAGATACGCAGTATTTT. The chain recombines TRBV7-9 with TRBJ2-3; 7 bases fit TRBD1. Germline V gene data show CDR1 as SEHNR and CDR2 as FQNEAQ (reference sequence). The CDR3 loop spans 16 amino acids. Trimming took 1 base from V and 0 from J; bases not matched to a gene: 4.